A selection of T cell receptor beta chains follows, all from one sample in a study of tumor-infiltrating lymphocytes in primary liver carcinoma. TCRdb analysed the multiplex PCR reads with MiXCR anew, one entry per CDR3 protein. The table records approximately 60,000 distinct CDR3 sequences, less than 85% of them present only once. Sequencing used liver tumor tissue from sampling region 2. These receptors were obtained from a man in his forties or fifties with primary liver carcinoma and hepatitis B virus infection. The CDR3 runs from the conserved cysteine through the conserved F or W. A D gene is named only where the DNA matches it firmly.

J gene: TRBJ2-1
V gene: TRBV6-2/TRBV6-3
D gene: -
CDR3 DNA: TGTGCCAGCAGTCATCGCGCCTCCTTGTTCTTC
CDR3 protein: CASSHRASLFF

J gene: TRBJ2-2
V gene: TRBV7-8
D gene: -
CDR3 DNA: TGTGCCAGCAGCTCTCGCCACGACAGAGTTAACACCGGGGGGCTGTTTTTT
CDR3 protein: CASSSRHDRVNTGGLFF

J gene: TRBJ1-1
V gene: TRBV6-2/TRBV6-3
D gene: TRBD1
CDR3 DNA: TGTGCCAGCAGGACTTTTGACAGGGGGCAGAATGAAGCTTTCTTT
CDR3 protein: CASRTFDRGQNEAFF

J gene: TRBJ2-7
V gene: TRBV4-1
D gene: -
CDR3 DNA: TGCGCCAGCAGTCAATCCCTATCGGAGCCACTTTACGAGCAATACTTC
CDR3 protein: CASSQSLSEPLYEQYF

J gene: TRBJ1-2
V gene: TRBV5-4
D gene: -
CDR3 DNA: TGTGTCAACAGCTACCCCGGGGGTGGCTACACCTTC
CDR3 protein: CVNSYPGGGYTF

J gene: TRBJ2-7
V gene: TRBV28
D gene: TRBD2
CDR3 DNA: TGTACCAGTAGTTTTTTCGGACTAGCGGGAGGGCGAATCTCCTACGAGCAGTACTTC
CDR3 protein: CTSSFFGLAGGRISYEQYF

J gene: TRBJ2-2
V gene: TRBV10-3
D gene: -
CDR3 DNA: TGTGCCATCATGGAGCAGGACGACACGGGGGAGCTGTTTTTT
CDR3 protein: CAIMEQDDTGELFF

J gene: TRBJ1-5
V gene: TRBV19
D gene: -
CDR3 DNA: TGTGCCAGTAGTATAGATGGGGTTCCCAATCAGCCCCAGCATTTT
CDR3 protein: CASSIDGVPNQPQHF

J gene: TRBJ2-3
V gene: TRBV4-1
D gene: -
CDR3 DNA: TGCGCCAGCAACCAGACCATTGCCCTAACGGGAGTCACCGATATGCAGTATTTT
CDR3 protein: CASNQTIALTGVTDMQYF

J gene: TRBJ2-1
V gene: TRBV29-1
D gene: -
CDR3 DNA: TGCTGCGTTTACCGCAACGAGCAGTTCTTC
CDR3 protein: CCVYRNEQFF

J gene: TRBJ2-3
V gene: TRBV5-6
D gene: -
CDR3 DNA: TGTGCCAGCAATCCGGGTCGAGAGTCGGGCACAGATATGCAGTATTTT
CDR3 protein: CASNPGRESGTDMQYF

J gene: TRBJ1-3
V gene: TRBV4-1
D gene: -
CDR3 DNA: TGCACCAGGAGCCAATCGGACACCATATATTTT
CDR3 protein: CTRSQSDTIYF

J gene: TRBJ2-6
V gene: TRBV11-2
D gene: TRBD1
CDR3 DNA: TGTGCCAATCGCATGGGGGGAGACAGGGGCATTTCCCTCTCTGGGGCCAACGTCCTGACTTTC
CDR3 protein: CANRMGGDRGISLSGANVLTF

J gene: TRBJ2-5
V gene: TRBV5-4
D gene: TRBD2
CDR3 DNA: TGTGCCAGCAGCTTGGCCGGGTCTAGCGGGGTGACCCAGTATTTC
CDR3 protein: CASSLAGSSGVTQYF